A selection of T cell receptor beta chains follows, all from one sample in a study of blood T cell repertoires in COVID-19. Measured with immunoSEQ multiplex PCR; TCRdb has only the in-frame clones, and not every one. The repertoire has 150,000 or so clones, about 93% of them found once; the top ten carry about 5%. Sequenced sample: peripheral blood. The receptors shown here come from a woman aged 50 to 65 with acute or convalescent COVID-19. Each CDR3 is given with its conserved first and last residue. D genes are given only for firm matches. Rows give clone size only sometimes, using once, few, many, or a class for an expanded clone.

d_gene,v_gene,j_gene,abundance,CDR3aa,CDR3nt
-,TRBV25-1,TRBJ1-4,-,CASSGGLTAREKLFF,TGTGCCAGCAGTGGTGGCCTAACAGCCAGGGAAAAACTGTTTTTT
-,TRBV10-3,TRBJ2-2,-,CAIRVTAGELFF,TGTGCCATCAGGGTTACAGCCGGGGAGCTGTTTTTT
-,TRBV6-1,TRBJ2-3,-,CASSDQGQRTYF,TGTGCCAGCAGTGATCAAGGACAGCGGACGTATTTT
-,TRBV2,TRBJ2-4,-,CASSENRSPNIQYF,TGTGCCAGCAGTGAGAACAGGTCCCCTAACATTCAGTACTTC
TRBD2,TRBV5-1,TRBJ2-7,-,CASSFLAGGTYEQYF,TGCGCCAGCAGCTTCCTCGCGGGGGGCACCTACGAGCAGTACTTC
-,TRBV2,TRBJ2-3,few,CASSGPTSSTDTQYF,TGTGCCAGCAGTGGCCCGACATCTAGCACAGATACGCAGTATTTT
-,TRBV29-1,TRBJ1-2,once,CSVEREQGGVDGYTF,TGCAGCGTTGAACGGGAACAGGGTGGCGTCGATGGCTACACCTTC
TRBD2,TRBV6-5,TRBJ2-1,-,CASSPSGRPYNEQFF,TGTGCCAGCAGTCCTAGCGGGAGGCCCTACAATGAGCAGTTCTTC
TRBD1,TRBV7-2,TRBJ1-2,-,CASSSSPGQGVNYGYTF,TGTGCCAGCAGCTCCTCCCCGGGACAGGGGGTTAACTATGGCTACACCTTC
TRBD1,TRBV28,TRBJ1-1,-,CTHPRGSSAEAFF,TGTACCCACCCCAGGGGGTCTTCAGCTGAAGCTTTCTTT
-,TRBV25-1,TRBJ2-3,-,CASSEFGTDTQYF,TGTGCCAGCAGTGAATTCGGCACAGATACGCAGTATTTT
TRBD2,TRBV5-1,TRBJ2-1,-,CASSSLVSGLADYNNEQFF,TGCGCCAGCAGCTCACTTGTGTCAGGGCTAGCGGATTACAACAATGAGCAGTTCTTC
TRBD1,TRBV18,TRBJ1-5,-,CASSSDREWGNQPQHF,TGTGCCAGCTCATCCGACAGGGAGTGGGGCAATCAGCCCCAGCATTTT
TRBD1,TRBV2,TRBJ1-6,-,CASSETGNNSPLHF,TGTGCCAGCAGTGAGACAGGGAATAATTCACCCCTCCACTTT
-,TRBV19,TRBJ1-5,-,CASSILGRGSNQPQHF,TGTGCCAGTAGTATCTTGGGCAGGGGTAGCAATCAGCCCCAGCATTTT
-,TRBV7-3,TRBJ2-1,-,CASSLSVGGHNEQFF,TGTGCCAGCAGCCTCTCGGTAGGAGGGCACAATGAGCAGTTCTTC
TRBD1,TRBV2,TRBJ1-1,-,CASSERDRGVIRAFF,TGTGCCAGCAGTGAAAGGGACAGGGGAGTAATTCGAGCTTTCTTT
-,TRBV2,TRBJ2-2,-,CASSVGASGGELFF,TGTGCCAGCAGTGTAGGTGCGTCGGGCGGGGAGCTGTTTTTT
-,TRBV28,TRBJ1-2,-,CASRQGAGPYGYTF,TGTGCCAGCAGACAAGGGGCAGGTCCCTATGGCTACACCTTC
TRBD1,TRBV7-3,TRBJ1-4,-,CASSFSAGTEEKLFF,TGTGCCAGCAGCTTTTCGGCCGGGACAGAGGAAAAACTGTTTTTT
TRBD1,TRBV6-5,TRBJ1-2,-,CASSLSGTGYGYTF,TGTGCCAGCAGCTTATCCGGGACAGGGTATGGCTACACCTTC
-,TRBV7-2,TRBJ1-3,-,CASSPKVSNTIYF,TGTGCCAGCAGCCCTAAAGTGAGCAACACCATATATTTT
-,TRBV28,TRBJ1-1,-,CASSSGHNEAFF,TGTGCCAGCAGTTCCGGACATAATGAAGCTTTCTTT
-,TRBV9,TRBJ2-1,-,CASSVEGTYQNEQFF,TGTGCCAGCAGCGTAGAGGGGACTTACCAGAATGAGCAGTTCTTC
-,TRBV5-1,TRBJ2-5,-,CASSLGGRLQETQYF,TGCGCCAGCAGCTTGGGGGGGCGTCTTCAAGAGACCCAGTACTTC
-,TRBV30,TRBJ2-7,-,CAWSPQEEQYF,TGTGCCTGGAGTCCCCAGGAAGAGCAGTACTTC
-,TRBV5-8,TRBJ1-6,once,CASSPPERLSSYNSPLHF,TGTGCCAGCAGTCCCCCTGAGAGGCTAAGCTCCTATAATTCACCCCTCCACTTT
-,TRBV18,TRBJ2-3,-,CASSPGTFNTDTQYF,TGTGCCAGCTCACCTGGGACTTTCAACACAGATACGCAGTATTTT
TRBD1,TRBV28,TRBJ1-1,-,CASSLLYRGPHTEAFF,TGTGCCAGCAGTCTGTTGTACAGGGGGCCGCACACTGAAGCTTTCTTT
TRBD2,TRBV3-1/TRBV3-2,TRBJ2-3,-,CASSQDSGTSPSSPPTDTQYF,TGTGCCAGCAGCCAAGATTCCGGGACTAGCCCTTCTTCACCTCCCACAGATACGCAGTATTTT
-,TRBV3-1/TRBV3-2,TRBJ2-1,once,CASSQYVRRYNEQFF,TGTGCCAGCAGCCAATATGTCAGGCGCTACAATGAGCAGTTCTTC
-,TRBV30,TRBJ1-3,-,CAWSAGLDGNTIYF,TGTGCCTGGAGCGCAGGGCTCGATGGAAACACCATATATTTT
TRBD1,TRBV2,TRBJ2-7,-,CASSRKGAGYEQYF,TGTGCCAGCAGTAGGAAGGGGGCTGGCTACGAGCAGTACTTC
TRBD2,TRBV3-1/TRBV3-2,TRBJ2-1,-,CASSQAVIAGDEQFF,TGTGCCAGCAGCCAAGCGGTAATAGCGGGGGATGAGCAGTTCTTC
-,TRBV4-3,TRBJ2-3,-,CASSQDNGDTQYF,TGCGCCAGCAGCCAAGATAACGGAGATACGCAGTATTTT
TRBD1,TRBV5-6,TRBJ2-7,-,CASSLASGGHEQYF,TGTGCCAGCAGCTTGGCGTCAGGGGGCCACGAGCAGTACTTC
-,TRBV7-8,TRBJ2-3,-,CASSPGQDHTQYF,TGTGCCAGCAGCCCAGGGCAGGACCATACGCAGTATTTT
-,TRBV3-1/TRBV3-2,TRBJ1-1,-,CASSLGRRETEAFF,TGTGCCAGCAGCCTTGGACGTAGGGAGACTGAAGCTTTCTTT
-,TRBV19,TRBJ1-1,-,CASSPGGQGTEAFF,TGTGCCAGTAGTCCGGGGGGCCAGGGCACTGAAGCTTTCTTT